Shown below are 14 T cell receptor beta chains from a single sample sequenced in a study of low-dose radiotherapy and immunotherapy resistance in tumors. Time point reported: before trial treatment. Alpha and beta chains were covered, as first-strand cDNA relied on TRAV- and TRBV-specific primers. TCR amplification ran roughly 21 PCR cycles using constant-region and V-primer adapter primers. TCRdb independently ran MiXCR on the reads; one entry per CDR3 protein. The sample lists about 64,000 distinct CDR3 sequences; approximately 26% were seen once. The specimen comprised PBMCs, sampled before treatment. These receptors all come from a male donor with rectosigmoid adenocarcinoma.

Relative to its sample, this clonotype is medium-sized. This chain uses TRBV19 with TRBJ2-5; D may be TRBD1 or TRBD2 (5 bases each). The CDR3 is made up of 12 amino acids. Germline-derived CDR1 and CDR2 are LNHDA and SQIVND (reference sequence). The V end lost 9 bases, the J end lost 4 bases, and 12 bases lay between the germline ends. CDR3 protein: CASRQSGETQYF. DNA for the CDR3: TGTGCCAGCCGACAGAGCGGAGAGACCCAGTACTTC.

This clonotype was picked up a small number of times. The J gene is TRBJ1-3, the V gene TRBV2; TRBD1 is a possible D gene (5 bases). Trimming left V 6 bases short and J 4 bases short, with 19 bases between. This CDR3 has 16 residues. Germline V gene lookup returns CDR1 SNHLY and CDR2 FYNNEI. CDR3 sequence: CASRRGSGSPGNTIYF. For the CDR3, the DNA is TGTGCCAGCAGGCGGGGTTCAGGGAGTCCCGGAAACACCATATATTTT.

This clonotype has at least ten counts. This sequence joins TRBV9 and TRBJ2-7; D unresolved. The CDR3 spans 14 residues. The germline V gene encodes CDR1 SGDLS and CDR2 YYNGEE. The V and J ends lost 3 bases and 1 base respectively, with 11 bases between them. Written as DNA, the CDR3 is TGTGCCAGCAGCGGGCAGCCTAATTCCTACGAGCAGTACTTC. The encoded protein is CASSGQPNSYEQYF.

Judged by abundance, this clonotype is medium-sized. This chain links TRBV6-2 or TRBV6-3 with TRBJ1-6; a possible D gene is TRBD1 (6 bases). CDR3 size: 14 residues. Trimming stripped 2 bases from V and 13 bases from J, with 15 bases between. Per germline, CDR1 MNHEY and CDR2 SVGEGT. The CDR3 loop reads CASSYGQGPSPLHF. CDR3 in DNA: TGTGCCAGCAGTTACGGGCAGGGGCCATCCCCCCTCCACTTT.

This clonotype was observed many times. The chain links TRBV9 to TRBJ2-7, with 8 bases lining up with TRBD1. The trim removed 3 bases at V and 0 bases at J, leaving 5 bases unmatched. This CDR3 has 15 residues. CDR1 is SGDLS, CDR2 YYNGEE, per germline. The CDR3, as DNA: TGTGCCAGCAGCGAAGGACAGGGTATCTCCTACGAGCAGTACTTC. Encoded protein: CASSEGQGISYEQYF.

About this clonotype: A read error is likely here: a far larger clone is one base away. The CDR3 sequence: CASSLRVTGNQPQHF. The CDR3 DNA reads as TGTGCCAGCAGCTTGCGTGTTACAGGTAATCAGCCCCAGCATTTT. The chain links TRBV5-8 to TRBJ1-5, with D possibly TRBD1 on 5 matching bases. Germline CDR1 is SGHTS and CDR2 is YDEGEE. The CDR3 is 15 residues long. Trimming took off 1 base at V and 4 bases at J, with 12 bases between the two ends.

This clonotype appeared many times. V is TRBV6-5 and J is TRBJ2-4, with TRBD2 matching over 9 bases. V was pared by 0 bases and J by 7 bases, with 13 bases of the junction left unmatched. The CDR3 totals 18 residues. Germline V gene lookup returns CDR1 MNHEY and CDR2 SVGAGI. CDR3 in amino acids: CASSYSGREGRGKNIQYF. The CDR3 nucleotides are TGTGCCAGCAGTTACTCTGGGCGGGAGGGCAGGGGTAAGAACATTCAGTACTTC.

This chain links TRBV28 with TRBJ1-1, with 7 positions matching TRBD1. Germline CDR1 reads MDHEN; CDR2 reads SYDVKM. The CDR3 covers 16 residues. V lost 5 bases and J lost 4; bases outside the gene matches: 13. The CDR3 here is CASSQMTGTASTEAFF. CDR3 sequence (DNA): TGTGCCAGCAGTCAAATGACCGGGACAGCAAGCACTGAAGCTTTCTTT.

This clonotype came up once. Since a far larger clone is one base different, this is likely a read error. V and J are TRBV28 and TRBJ2-5; 9 nucleotides agree with TRBD1. The CDR3 extends over 16 amino acids. Germline V lookup: CDR1 MDHEN, CDR2 SYDVKM. V gave up 6 bases and J gave up 11 bases; unmatched junction bases: 19. CDR3 DNA: TGTGCCAGCAGGCGGGCCGCCGGGACAGGGCAGAATGAGCAGTACTTC. It encodes CASRRAAGTGQNEQYF.

This clonotype was observed at least ten times. The J gene is TRBJ2-7, the V gene TRBV5-1; D is unclear. The germline V and J ends were trimmed by 0 bases and 3 bases, with 7 bases remaining between them. This CDR3 has 13 amino acids. Germline V gives CDR1 SGHRS, CDR2 YFSETQ. CDR3 region: CASSLEQIYEQYF. The DNA for the CDR3 is TGCGCCAGCAGCTTGGAACAGATCTACGAGCAGTACTTC.

In its sample, this clonotype was seen many times. V gene TRBV29-1 combines with J gene TRBJ2-5; the match to TRBD1 covers 7 bases. This CDR3 has 13 amino acids. The germline V gene encodes CDR1 SQVTM and CDR2 ANQGSEA. V was pared by 6 bases and J by 2 bases, with 6 bases of the junction left unmatched. The CDR3 loop reads CSVTGLRQETQYF. The DNA for the CDR3 is TGCAGCGTGACAGGGTTACGACAAGAGACCCAGTACTTC.

This clonotype was recorded at least ten times. This chain links TRBV6-5 with TRBJ1-4, with D perhaps TRBD1 (5 bases). The CDR3 extends over 15 amino acids. V was cut by 0 bases and J by 5 bases, with 10 bases left in between. Per germline, CDR1 MNHEY and CDR2 SVGAGI. In DNA form, the CDR3 reads TGTGCCAGCAGTTACTCTGGCAGGGTCAATGAAAAACTGTTTTTT. It specifies CASSYSGRVNEKLFF.

With regard to this clonotype: This probably arose from a read error, given a far larger clone one base away. The chain links TRBV28 to TRBJ2-7; 8 bases align to TRBD2. Losses at the gene ends were 7 bases for V and 9 bases for J; bases not matched to a gene: 11. Per the germline V gene, CDR1 is MDHEN and CDR2 is SYDVKM. CDR3 length equals 13 residues. In DNA form, the CDR3 reads TGTGCCAGCAAATACGCGGGAGGTTTTATGCAGTACTTC. The encoded protein is CASKYAGGFMQYF.

This clonotype was seen at least ten times. This chain links TRBV18 with TRBJ2-6, with D unresolved. CDR3 length: 15 residues. Germline V CDR1 and CDR2: KGHSH, LQKENI. V was shortened by 2 bases and J by 0 bases, with 5 bases between the two germline ends. The CDR3 here is CASSPGRSGANVLTF. DNA for the CDR3: TGTGCCAGCTCACCAGGCCGCTCTGGGGCCAACGTCCTGACTTTC. The full variable domain, with the rest looked up from reference TRBV18 and TRBJ2-6, is NAGVMQNPRHLVRRRGQEARLRCSPMKGHSHVYWYRQLPEEGLKFMVYLQKENIIDESGMPKERFSAEFPKEGPSILRIQQVVRGDSAAYFCASSPGRSGANVLTFGAGSRLTVL.